The 14 T cell receptor beta chains reported below all come from one sample, sequenced in a study of Graves' ophthalmopathy and Graves' hyperthyroidism. Scientists amplified the TCR beta CDR3 regions from RNA transcripts. Second-round multiplex PCR came after a first-round RT-PCR that employed HTBI primers. TCRdb used MiXCR to reprocess the multiplex PCR reads, holding one entry per CDR3 protein. Here the sample spans some 150,000 distinct CDR3 sequences, approximately 40% being singletons. Sequences were obtained from peripheral blood. The receptors come from a young man with Graves' ophthalmopathy.

This rearrangement joins TRBV27 to TRBJ1-1; maybe TRBD1 (5 bases). Trimming pared 7 bases from V and 6 bases from J, leaving 9 bases between. This CDR3 is 11 amino acids long. Germline loops: CDR1 MNHEY, CDR2 SMNVEV (reference sequence). CDR3 in amino acids: CASIRGAEAFF. The DNA for the CDR3 is TGTGCCAGCATTAGAGGGGCTGAAGCTTTCTTT.

The chain carries TRBV2 and TRBJ2-7; D possibly uses TRBD1 or TRBD2 (5 bases each). This CDR3 is built from 16 residues. From germline, CDR1 is SNHLY and CDR2 FYNNEI. V was clipped by 5 bases and J by 6 bases, with 23 bases between them. CDR3 nucleotide sequence: TGTGCCAGCAGTACTTATGGGGGACGCCGTCCTGGCGAGCAGTACTTC. This sequence encodes CASSTYGGRRPGEQYF.

V and J are TRBV6-5 and TRBJ2-5; D is possibly TRBD1 (6 bases). CDR3 length: 14 amino acids. The V end was cut by 2 bases, the J end by 5 bases, with 12 bases between. CDR1 is MNHEY, CDR2 SVGAGI, per germline. CDR3 residues: CASSYGRGVETQYF. The CDR3 DNA sequence: TGTGCCAGCAGTTACGGCAGGGGAGTGGAGACCCAGTACTTC.

This clonotype was detected ten times or more. The CDR3 spells CSAIGTANTGELFF. CDR3 nucleotide sequence: TGCAGTGCAATCGGGACAGCGAACACCGGGGAGCTGTTTTTT. The V and J genes are TRBV20-1 and TRBJ2-2; 7 nucleotides match TRBD1. The J segment lost 0 bases and the V segment lost 6 bases, leaving 4 bases of the junction unmatched. Germline loops: CDR1 DFQATT, CDR2 SNEGSKA (reference sequence). CDR3 length: 14 amino acids.

The CDR3 reads CASGQGVYTEAFF. CDR3 sequence (DNA): TGTGCCAGTGGACAGGGGGTGTACACTGAAGCTTTCTTT. The V call is TRBV19, the J call TRBJ1-1, with 10 nucleotides matching TRBD1. Germline CDR1 is LNHDA and CDR2 is SQIVND (reference sequence). The CDR3 spans 13 residues. With 8 bases clipped from V and 3 bases from J, the junction kept 3 bases outside the gene matches.

This rearrangement joins TRBV28 to TRBJ1-6, with D unresolved. V was shortened by 4 bases and J by 8 bases, with 6 bases between the two germline ends. Germline V gene lookup returns CDR1 MDHEN and CDR2 SYDVKM. CDR3 length: 12 residues. The CDR3 DNA is TGTGCCAGCAGTTCGCAGGATTCACCCCTCCACTTT. Protein: CASSSQDSPLHF. The full variable domain, rest sourced from reference TRBV28 and TRBJ1-6, is DVKVTQSSRYLVKRTGEKVFLECVQDMDHENMFWYRQDPGLGLRLIYFSYDVKMKEKGDIPEGYSVSREKKERFSLILESASTNQTSMYLCASSSQDSPLHFGNGTRLTVT.

This clonotype appeared many times. The chain employs TRBV29-1 and TRBJ2-5, with D tentatively TRBD2 (6 bases). Trimming pared 3 bases from V and 2 bases from J, leaving 10 bases between. The germline V gene encodes CDR1 SQVTM and CDR2 ANQGSEA. The CDR3 is 13 amino acids. Here the CDR3 reads CSVDGGDQETQYF. The CDR3 DNA reads as TGCAGCGTTGATGGAGGGGATCAAGAGACCCAGTACTTC.

This chain connects TRBV20-1 to TRBJ1-5; perhaps TRBD1 as D (5 bases). The V and J ends lost 4 bases and 5 bases respectively, with 12 bases between them. CDR3 size: 13 residues. CDR1 and CDR2 from the germline V gene are DFQATT and SNEGSKA (reference sequence). The CDR3, as DNA: TGCAGTGCTACAGGGTTGCCAGATCAGCCCCAGCATTTT. Residues: CSATGLPDQPQHF.

The chain carries TRBV6-2 or TRBV6-3 and TRBJ1-2, with TRBD1 identical over 9 bases. The CDR3 consists of 15 residues. After removal of 2 bases from V and 6 bases from J, the junction contained 7 bases not matched to a gene. Germline V gene data show CDR1 as MNHEY and CDR2 as SVGEGT. This CDR3 reads CASSYGDRAPHGYTF. The CDR3 region has the DNA TGTGCCAGCAGTTACGGGGACAGGGCCCCCCATGGCTACACCTTC.

This clonotype was seen ten or more times. The chain joins TRBV28 to TRBJ2-5; 8 positions agree with TRBD2. The CDR3 contains 15 residues. Germline CDR1 is MDHEN and CDR2 is SYDVKM. V gave up 3 bases and J gave up 5 bases; unmatched junction bases: 8. The chain's CDR3 is CASSFSRERGETQYF. The DNA of the CDR3 is TGTGCCAGCAGTTTCAGCCGGGAGCGGGGGGAGACCCAGTACTTC.

This clonotype was counted many times. This chain joins TRBV7-2 and TRBJ2-5; D could derive from TRBD1 or TRBD2 (5 bases each). The CDR3 has 16 residues. CDR1 is SGHTA and CDR2 is FQGNSA in the germline V gene. V was clipped by 4 bases and J by 5 bases, with 20 bases between them. CDR3 residues: CASSSIPGPLVETQYF. CDR3 sequence (DNA): TGTGCCAGCAGCTCCATCCCGGGACCACTAGTGGAGACCCAGTACTTC.

The chain carries TRBV6-5 and TRBJ2-5, with a possible D match to TRBD1 (5 bases). The ends were cut back, 2 bases at V and 1 base at J, with 14 bases in the middle. This CDR3 contains 16 residues. In germline, CDR1 is MNHEY, CDR2 SVGAGI. The CDR3 protein is CASSYRFGRAQETQYF. CDR3 DNA sequence: TGTGCCAGCAGTTACCGCTTCGGCAGGGCCCAAGAGACCCAGTACTTC.

The chain recombines TRBV12-3 or TRBV12-4 with TRBJ1-5; the D is unclear. V lost 3 bases and J lost 0, with 9 bases in between. The CDR3 sequence is 15 residues long. CDR3 nucleotides: TGTGCCAGCAGTTTCCAGGAAACTAGCAATCAGCCCCAGCATTTT. Translating it yields CASSFQETSNQPQHF.

The chain is built from TRBV6-5 and TRBJ1-2; 7 bases align to TRBD1. The CDR3 sequence is 16 residues long. CDR1 is MNHEY, CDR2 SVGAGI, per germline. V lost 0 bases, J lost 0 bases, and 4 bases stayed unmatched. Here the CDR3 reads CASSYSAQGANYGYTF. CDR3 DNA sequence: TGTGCCAGCAGTTACTCCGCGCAGGGGGCTAACTATGGCTACACCTTC.